These 25 T cell receptor beta chains share one sample of origin, sequenced in a study of blood T cell repertoires in COVID-19. TCRdb's table, derived via immunoSEQ multiplex PCR, lists solely in-frame clones and lacks some. The repertoire holds about 64,000 clones, with just over 70% as singletons. The specimen sequenced was PBMCs or T cells enriched from blood (not recorded which). The receptors here all came from a woman in her sixties or seventies who had been exposed to COVID-19.

The V and J genes are TRBV30 and TRBJ2-2; 8 bases map to TRBD2. V shed 6 bases, J shed 6 bases, and the junction held 6 bases outside the gene matches. The germline CDR1 and CDR2 sequences are GTSNPN and SVGIG (reference sequence). The CDR3 is 13 amino acids. The CDR3 DNA reads TGTGCCTGTGGGACTAGTTTATCCGGGGAGCTGTTTTTT. As protein: CACGTSLSGELFF.

The chain uses TRBV14 and TRBJ2-1; perhaps TRBD2 as D (5 bases). Trimming stripped 8 bases from V and 8 bases from J, with 13 bases between. CDR1 SGHDN and CDR2 FVKESK come from the germline V gene. This CDR3 contains 12 residues. The CDR3 spells CASGRALHEQFF. CDR3 coding DNA: TGTGCCAGCGGGAGAGCGCTGCATGAGCAGTTCTTC.

The chain employs TRBV5-5 and TRBJ1-2; the D is unclear. Trimming removed 0 bases from V and 8 bases from J, with 11 bases in between. CDR1 SGHKS and CDR2 YYEKEE come from the germline V gene (reference sequence). CDR3 length: 13 residues. The CDR3: CASSLGFFGGYTF. CDR3 bases: TGTGCCAGCAGCTTGGGTTTTTTCGGGGGCTACACCTTC. Based on the CDR3 plus reference TRBV5-5 and TRBJ1-2, the full variable domain is DAGVTQSPTHLIKTRGQQVTLRCSPISGHKSVSWYQQVLGQGPQFIFQYYEKEERGRGNFPDRFSARQFPNYSSELNVNALLLGDSALYLCASSLGFFGGYTFGSGTRLTVV.

V usage is TRBV28 and J usage is TRBJ1-2; maybe TRBD1 (6 bases). Deletions cut 8 bases from V and 4 bases from J, with 14 bases between. Germline loops: CDR1 MDHEN, CDR2 SYDVKM. The CDR3 is 13 residues long. CDR3 DNA sequence: TGTGCCAGCGAAACCAGGGGACCCTATGGCTACACCTTC. Translation gives CASETRGPYGYTF.

As for this clone: At one boundary the junction diverges from the germline segment, which might be a read error. V and J are TRBV29-1 and TRBJ2-7, with D perhaps TRBD2 (6 bases). CDR1 is SQVTM and CDR2 is ANQGSEA in the germline V gene. The CDR3 is made up of 14 amino acids. In DNA form, the CDR3 reads TGCTGCGTTGAGGTTGGGGACTGGGGGTACGAGCAGTACTTC. This translates into CCVEVGDWGYEQYF.

This clone was counted a few times. The V call is TRBV29-1, the J call TRBJ1-2; 7 nucleotides align to TRBD1. V lost 7 bases to trimming and J lost 1 base; unmatched junction nucleotides: 9. Germline values: CDR1 SQVTM, CDR2 ANQGSEA. The CDR3 sequence is 14 residues long. The CDR3 loop reads CSANDRDSNYGYTF. CDR3 DNA: TGCAGCGCTAACGACCGGGACAGTAACTATGGCTACACCTTC.

The sample holds many counts of this clone. The chain joins TRBV30 to TRBJ1-5, with TRBD1 matching over 7 bases. This CDR3 has 13 amino acids. Germline loops: CDR1 GTSNPN, CDR2 SVGIG (reference sequence). V dropped 3 bases and J dropped 4; count of bases not matched to a gene: 3. The CDR3 is CAWRGQTNQPQHF. CDR3 bases: TGTGCCTGGAGGGGACAGACTAATCAGCCCCAGCATTTT.

The rearrangement links TRBV30 to TRBJ2-2; D uncertain. V lost 1 base and J lost 0, with 9 bases in between. Germline CDR1 GTSNPN, CDR2 SVGIG (reference sequence). This CDR3 is 15 amino acids long. The CDR3, as DNA: TGTGCCTGGAGTGGCCCTCTAGCGAACACCGGGGAGCTGTTTTTT. This sequence encodes CAWSGPLANTGELFF.

The rearrangement uses TRBV11-2 and TRBJ2-7; 7 bases agree with TRBD2. J gave up 2 bases and V 5 bases, and 6 bases lay outside the gene matches. The CDR3 spans 14 residues. Germline V gene lookup returns CDR1 SGHAT and CDR2 FQNNGV. This chain's CDR3 is CASSTSSGTYEQYF. The CDR3 DNA reads as TGTGCCAGCAGCACATCTAGCGGTACCTACGAGCAGTACTTC.

This clone appeared a single time. The chain is built from TRBV5-8 and TRBJ1-1; 10 positions match TRBD1. The V gene's germline CDR1 is SGHTS and CDR2 YDEGEE. The CDR3 has 15 residues. The ends lost 1 base at V and 9 bases at J; junction bases unmatched: 9. CDR3 residues: CASSLPNRDRGKAFF. CDR3 nucleotides: TGTGCCAGCAGCTTGCCCAATCGGGACAGGGGTAAAGCTTTCTTT.

This chain connects TRBV27 to TRBJ2-7; D possibly corresponds to TRBD1 (5 bases). The germline V gene encodes CDR1 MNHEY and CDR2 SMNVEV (reference sequence). The CDR3 is made up of 14 amino acids. The V and J ends lost 4 bases and 2 bases respectively, with 12 bases between them. The chain's CDR3 is CASSSLRRAYEQYF. CDR3 nucleotide sequence: TGTGCCAGCAGTTCTTTACGCAGGGCCTACGAGCAGTACTTC.

The chain recombines TRBV3-1 (or the pseudogene TRBV3-2) with TRBJ1-2; no clear D. Trimming took off 4 bases at V and 1 base at J, with 13 bases between the two ends. CDR3 length equals 15 residues. Germline V gives CDR1 LGHDT, CDR2 YNNKEL (reference sequence). CDR3 DNA sequence: TGTGCCAGCAGCCCCGACGGGGTTAATAACTATGGCTACACCTTC. As protein: CASSPDGVNNYGYTF.

V usage is TRBV30 and J usage is TRBJ1-2, with a weak D call TRBD1 (5 bases). There are 14 residues in the CDR3. CDR1 and CDR2 (germline): GTSNPN, SVGIG (reference sequence). The ends were cut back, 1 base at V and 4 bases at J, with 13 bases in the middle. The CDR3 protein is CAWSGPGLAYGYTF. For the CDR3, the DNA is TGTGCCTGGAGTGGGCCAGGGCTCGCCTATGGCTACACCTTC.

The rearrangement joins TRBV24-1 to TRBJ2-5; the D gene is possibly TRBD2 (7 bases). V lost 9 bases and J lost 4, with 20 bases in between. In germline, CDR1 is KGHDR, CDR2 SFDVKD. This CDR3 comprises 15 residues. The CDR3 region has the DNA TGTGCCACCGACGCGGGGGCGGATAGTAGAGAGACCCAGTACTTC. Translated, it gives CATDAGADSRETQYF.

J is TRBJ2-1 and V is TRBV2, with D possibly matching TRBD1 (5 bases). Between the trimmed V and J ends, which lost 7 bases and 0 bases, there was a span of 10 bases. The V gene's germline CDR1 is SNHLY and CDR2 FYNNEI. The CDR3 loop spans 14 amino acids. The chain's CDR3 is CASKGDLSYNEQFF. As DNA, the CDR3 is TGTGCCAGCAAAGGGGATCTCTCCTACAATGAGCAGTTCTTC. The variable domain in full, with the rest retrieved from reference TRBV2 and TRBJ2-1, is EPEVTQTPSHQVTQMGQEVILRCVPISNHLYFYWYRQILGQKVEFLVSFYNNEISEKSEIFDDQFSVERPDGSNFTLKIRSTKLEDSAMYFCASKGDLSYNEQFFGPGTRLTVL.

The chain is built from TRBV7-3 and TRBJ2-3; the D is unclear. The V gene's germline CDR1 is SGHTA and CDR2 FQGTGA. Trimming removed 5 bases at V and 6 bases at J, with 15 bases between. The CDR3 length is 14 residues. CDR3 sequence reads: CASSAYLHPDTQYF. CDR3 nucleotides: TGTGCCAGCAGCGCCTACCTCCACCCGGATACGCAGTATTTT.

The rearrangement uses TRBV10-1 and TRBJ2-3; 11 nucleotides align to TRBD2. The V gene's germline CDR1 is WNHNN and CDR2 SYGVQD (reference sequence). After removal of 3 bases from V and 0 bases from J, the junction contained 5 bases not matched to a gene. The CDR3 totals 17 residues. The CDR3 loop reads CASSELWTSGSTDTQYF. CDR3 sequence (DNA): TGCGCCAGCAGTGAATTGTGGACTAGCGGGAGCACAGATACGCAGTATTTT.

The rearrangement joins TRBV6-5 to TRBJ1-2; 10 bases are a match to TRBD1. With V trimmed by 7 bases and J by 4 bases, 6 bases remained unmatched. Germline CDR1 MNHEY, CDR2 SVGAGI. The CDR3 totals 14 residues. The CDR3 DNA follows: TGTGCCAGCAATGGGGACAGGGGCGGCTATGGCTACACCTTC. Translation gives CASNGDRGGYGYTF.

In this sample, this clone turned up a few times. The chain combines TRBV27 with TRBJ1-5; the match to TRBD1 covers 7 bases. With 4 bases clipped from V and 1 base from J, the junction kept 7 bases outside the gene matches. In germline, CDR1 is MNHEY, CDR2 SMNVEV (reference sequence). This CDR3 spans 16 amino acids. CDR3 in DNA: TGTGCCAGCAGTTCCCGGACAGGCCTAAGCAATCAGCCCCAGCATTTT. Protein sequence: CASSSRTGLSNQPQHF.

This clone was seen once. The J gene is TRBJ1-2, the V gene TRBV19; D unresolved. Trimming pared 7 bases from V and 8 bases from J, leaving 5 bases between. CDR3 length: 9 amino acids. Germline V gene lookup returns CDR1 LNHDA and CDR2 SQIVND (reference sequence). CDR3 amino acids: CASKEGYTF. Written as DNA, the CDR3 is TGTGCCAGTAAGGAGGGCTACACCTTC.

The J gene is TRBJ2-1, the V gene TRBV30, with TRBD2 matching over 9 bases. This CDR3 region has 16 residues. Looked up from germline, CDR1 is GTSNPN and CDR2 is SVGIG (reference sequence). V gave up 2 bases and J gave up 7 bases; unmatched junction bases: 12. CDR3 loop: CAWSWGAAGGGNEQFF. The CDR3 DNA is TGTGCCTGGAGTTGGGGGGCAGCGGGAGGCGGGAATGAGCAGTTCTTC.

V and J are TRBV30 and TRBJ2-1; a possible D gene is TRBD1 (6 bases). Per the germline V gene, CDR1 is GTSNPN and CDR2 is SVGIG (reference sequence). The V gene lost 3 bases and the J gene lost 7 bases, with 19 bases spanning the gap. This CDR3 is built from 15 residues. The CDR3 sequence: CAWRVMGAARNEQFF. The CDR3 DNA is TGTGCCTGGAGAGTCATGGGGGCCGCACGGAATGAGCAGTTCTTC.

The chain joins TRBV19 to TRBJ1-1; 9 bases line up with TRBD1. The CDR3 spans 15 residues. The germline V gene has CDR1 LNHDA and CDR2 SQIVND (reference sequence). V was pared by 0 bases and J by 1 base, with 0 bases of the junction left unmatched. The CDR3 DNA reads as TGTGCCAGTAGTATAGAGGGACAGGGGAACACTGAAGCTTTCTTT. This encodes CASSIEGQGNTEAFF.

The V call is TRBV6-2 or TRBV6-3, the J call TRBJ2-3; D is undetermined. The ends were cut back, 4 bases at V and 1 base at J, with 6 bases in the middle. Germline V gives CDR1 MNHEY, CDR2 SVGEGT. There are 13 residues in the CDR3. The CDR3 is CASSSQRTDTQYF. CDR3 bases: TGTGCCAGCAGTTCACAGCGCACAGATACGCAGTATTTT.

J is TRBJ1-2 and V is TRBV6-6; D is ambiguous. Trimming left V 6 bases short and J 3 bases short, with 11 bases between. Germline CDR1 is MNHNY and CDR2 is SVGAGI (reference sequence). CDR3 length: 13 residues. CDR3 DNA: TGTGCCAGCAGCCCGACCGGAGACTATGGCTACACCTTC. Its translation: CASSPTGDYGYTF.